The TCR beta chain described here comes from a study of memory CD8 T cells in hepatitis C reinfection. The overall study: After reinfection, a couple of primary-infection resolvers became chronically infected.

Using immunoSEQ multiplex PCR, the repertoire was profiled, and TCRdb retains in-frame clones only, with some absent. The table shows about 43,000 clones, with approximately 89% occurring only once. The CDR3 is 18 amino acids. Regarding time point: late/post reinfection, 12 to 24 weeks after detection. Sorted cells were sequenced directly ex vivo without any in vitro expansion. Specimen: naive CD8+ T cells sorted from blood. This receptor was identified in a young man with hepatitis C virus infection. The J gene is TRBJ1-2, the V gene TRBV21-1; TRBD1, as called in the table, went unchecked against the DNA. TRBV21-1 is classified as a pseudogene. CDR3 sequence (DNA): TGTGCCAGCAGCCCCCGGGGCCGGGACAGGGGGCCTGAGGATGGCTACACCTTC. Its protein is CASSPRGRDRGPEDGYTF.